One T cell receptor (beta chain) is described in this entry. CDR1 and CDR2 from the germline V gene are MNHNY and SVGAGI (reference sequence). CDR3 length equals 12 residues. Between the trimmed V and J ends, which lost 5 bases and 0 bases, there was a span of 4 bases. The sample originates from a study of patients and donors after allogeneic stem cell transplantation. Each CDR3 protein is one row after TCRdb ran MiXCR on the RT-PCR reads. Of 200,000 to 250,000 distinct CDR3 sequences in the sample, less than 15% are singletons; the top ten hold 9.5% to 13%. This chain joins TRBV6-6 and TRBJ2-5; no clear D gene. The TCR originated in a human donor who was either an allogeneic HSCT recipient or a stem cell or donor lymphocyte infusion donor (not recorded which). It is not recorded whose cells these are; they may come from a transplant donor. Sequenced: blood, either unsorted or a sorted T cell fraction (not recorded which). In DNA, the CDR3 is TGTGCCAGCAGTGAAAACCAAGAGACCCAGTACTTC. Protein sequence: CASSENQETQYF.